Listed below are T cell receptor beta chains from one sample, sequenced in a study of cytomegalovirus exposure and HLA in healthy donors. The assay was immunoSEQ multiplex PCR, and TCRdb's table has in-frame clones only and misses some. Here the sample spans around 120,000 clones, about four fifths being singletons. The sequenced material came from PBMCs. The receptors here all came from a female donor in good health and CMV-seropositive. The CDR3 runs from the conserved cysteine through the conserved F or W. A D gene is named only where the DNA matches it firmly. Clone size, where shown, is once, few, many, or a class for clones that have expanded.

cdr3_aa: CASSYSRGGLNGYTF
cdr3_nt: TGTGCCAGCAGTTACTCCCGAGGGGGTTTGAATGGCTACACCTTC
d_call: -
j_call: TRBJ1-2
v_call: TRBV6-5
clone_size: medium-sized

cdr3_aa: CASSLPWASGADTEAFF
cdr3_nt: TGTGCCAGCAGCCTCCCGTGGGCGAGCGGGGCCGACACTGAAGCTTTCTTT
d_call: -
j_call: TRBJ1-1
v_call: TRBV7-2
clone_size: -

cdr3_aa: CAISEPDSGQPQHF
cdr3_nt: TGTGCCATCAGTGAGCCGGACTCGGGTCAGCCCCAGCATTTT
d_call: -
j_call: TRBJ1-5
v_call: TRBV10-3
clone_size: -

cdr3_aa: CASSRTGQETQYF
cdr3_nt: TGTGCCAGCAGCCGGACGGGGCAAGAGACCCAGTACTTC
d_call: -
j_call: TRBJ2-5
v_call: TRBV5-4
clone_size: few

cdr3_aa: CASSQEAVMNTEAFF
cdr3_nt: TGCGCCAGCAGCCAAGAAGCTGTCATGAACACTGAAGCTTTCTTT
d_call: -
j_call: TRBJ1-1
v_call: TRBV4-1
clone_size: -

cdr3_aa: CASSLIGGPVGTEAFF
cdr3_nt: TGTGCCAGCAGCTTAATTGGGGGCCCGGTGGGGACTGAAGCTTTCTTT
d_call: -
j_call: TRBJ1-1
v_call: TRBV7-6
clone_size: -

cdr3_aa: CASSRRFSGNTIYF
cdr3_nt: TGTGCCAGCAGCCGGAGATTCTCTGGAAACACCATATATTTT
d_call: -
j_call: TRBJ1-3
v_call: TRBV5-8
clone_size: -

cdr3_aa: CASSPRGSYGYTF
cdr3_nt: TGTGCCAGCAGCCCAAGGGGATCCTATGGCTACACCTTC
d_call: -
j_call: TRBJ1-2
v_call: TRBV6-5
clone_size: -

cdr3_aa: CASSYRWGGLGEQYF
cdr3_nt: TGTGCCAGCAGCTACAGATGGGGGGGCTTGGGGGAGCAGTACTTC
d_call: -
j_call: TRBJ2-7
v_call: TRBV6-5
clone_size: -

cdr3_aa: CASSPEEGTYEQYF
cdr3_nt: TGTGCCAGCAGCCCGGAGGAGGGGACTTACGAGCAGTACTTC
d_call: -
j_call: TRBJ2-7
v_call: TRBV7-9
clone_size: -

cdr3_aa: CAWVAQGAGKLFF
cdr3_nt: TGTGCCTGGGTCGCGCAGGGGGCAGGAAAACTGTTTTTT
d_call: TRBD1
j_call: TRBJ1-4
v_call: TRBV30
clone_size: -

cdr3_aa: CASTSNYGYTF
cdr3_nt: TGTGCCAGCACGTCTAACTATGGCTACACCTTC
d_call: -
j_call: TRBJ1-2
v_call: TRBV28
clone_size: -

cdr3_aa: CASSFSRGPSYEQYF
cdr3_nt: TGTGCCAGCAGCTTCTCTAGGGGGCCCTCCTACGAGCAGTACTTC
d_call: TRBD1
j_call: TRBJ2-7
v_call: TRBV7-2
clone_size: -

cdr3_aa: CASGRGWNTEAFF
cdr3_nt: TGTGCCAGTGGCAGGGGTTGGAACACTGAAGCTTTCTTT
d_call: -
j_call: TRBJ1-1
v_call: TRBV19
clone_size: -

cdr3_aa: CASSQQGALREKLFF
cdr3_nt: TGTGCCAGCAGTCAACAGGGGGCGCTAAGAGAAAAACTGTTTTTT
d_call: TRBD1
j_call: TRBJ1-4
v_call: TRBV6-6
clone_size: -

cdr3_aa: CASSLTPLYNEQFF
cdr3_nt: TGTGCCAGCAGCCTAACCCCCCTCTACAATGAGCAGTTCTTC
d_call: -
j_call: TRBJ2-1
v_call: TRBV13
clone_size: -

cdr3_aa: CAISTSGGARLNEQFF
cdr3_nt: TGTGCCATCAGTACTAGCGGGGGGGCCAGGCTCAATGAGCAGTTCTTC
d_call: TRBD2
j_call: TRBJ2-1
v_call: TRBV10-3
clone_size: -

cdr3_aa: CASTRDRGLTEAFF
cdr3_nt: TGTGCCAGCACCAGGGACAGGGGGCTGACTGAAGCTTTCTTT
d_call: TRBD1
j_call: TRBJ1-1
v_call: TRBV6-1
clone_size: once

cdr3_aa: CAIQGPLKGTEAFF
cdr3_nt: TGTGCCATCCAGGGGCCTCTAAAGGGGACTGAAGCTTTCTTT
d_call: -
j_call: TRBJ1-1
v_call: TRBV2
clone_size: -

cdr3_aa: CAWTHSLDRMYF
cdr3_nt: TGTGCCTGGACCCACTCCCTGGACAGAATGTACTTC
d_call: -
j_call: TRBJ2-7
v_call: TRBV30
clone_size: once

cdr3_aa: CASSVGGQGGTDTQYF
cdr3_nt: TGTGCCAGCAGCGTGGGCGGACAGGGCGGCACAGATACGCAGTATTTT
d_call: TRBD1
j_call: TRBJ2-3
v_call: TRBV7-9
clone_size: -

cdr3_aa: CASSDGQRLAGGTLYEQYF
cdr3_nt: TGCGCCAGCAGTGACGGGCAGAGACTAGCGGGGGGCACACTCTACGAGCAGTACTTC
d_call: TRBD2
j_call: TRBJ2-7
v_call: TRBV10-2
clone_size: few

cdr3_aa: CASSRTGNSGNTIYF
cdr3_nt: TGTGCCAGCAGCCGAACAGGGAACTCTGGAAACACCATATATTTT
d_call: -
j_call: TRBJ1-3
v_call: TRBV7-2
clone_size: -

cdr3_aa: CASSVQNRAISSGANVLTF
cdr3_nt: TGTGCCAGCAGCGTCCAGAACAGGGCCATATCCTCTGGGGCCAACGTCCTGACTTTC
d_call: -
j_call: TRBJ2-6
v_call: TRBV9
clone_size: many

cdr3_aa: CASSLARDNYEQYF
cdr3_nt: TGTGCCAGCAGCTTAGCCCGGGACAACTACGAGCAGTACTTC
d_call: -
j_call: TRBJ2-7
v_call: TRBV7-2
clone_size: -

cdr3_aa: CASSQVGQRGGTGELFF
cdr3_nt: TGCGCCAGCAGCCAAGTTGGCCAGCGGGGGGGAACCGGGGAGCTGTTTTTT
d_call: TRBD2
j_call: TRBJ2-2
v_call: TRBV4-1
clone_size: once

cdr3_aa: CASSTQGTGELFF
cdr3_nt: TGTGCCAGCAGCACCCAGGGGACCGGGGAGCTGTTTTTT
d_call: -
j_call: TRBJ2-2
v_call: TRBV5-6
clone_size: -

cdr3_aa: CASSSGFGGGQQFF
cdr3_nt: TGTGCCAGCAGCTCGGGATTCGGCGGGGGGCAGCAGTTCTTC
d_call: TRBD2
j_call: TRBJ2-1
v_call: TRBV11-2
clone_size: -

cdr3_aa: CAIKGGEREAFF
cdr3_nt: TGTGCCATCAAGGGCGGGGAGCGTGAAGCTTTCTTT
d_call: -
j_call: TRBJ1-1
v_call: TRBV10-3
clone_size: -

cdr3_aa: CASSQVLIGLATNEKLFF
cdr3_nt: TGCGCCAGCAGCCAAGTTCTAATCGGACTGGCAACTAATGAAAAACTGTTTTTT
d_call: -
j_call: TRBJ1-4
v_call: TRBV4-1
clone_size: -

cdr3_aa: CASRQTATSHEQYF
cdr3_nt: TGTGCCAGCAGACAGACGGCGACGAGCCACGAGCAGTACTTC
d_call: -
j_call: TRBJ2-7
v_call: TRBV7-8
clone_size: few

cdr3_aa: CATSRTGQGSETQYF
cdr3_nt: TGTGCCACCAGCAGAACGGGACAGGGTTCAGAGACCCAGTACTTC
d_call: TRBD1
j_call: TRBJ2-5
v_call: TRBV15
clone_size: -

cdr3_aa: CASSEATQSQYF
cdr3_nt: TGTGCCAGCAGTGAAGCGACACAGAGCCAGTACTTC
d_call: -
j_call: TRBJ2-7
v_call: TRBV6-1
clone_size: -

cdr3_aa: CASSSGMRTEAFF
cdr3_nt: TGTGCCAGCAGTTCGGGGATGCGCACTGAAGCTTTCTTT
d_call: -
j_call: TRBJ1-1
v_call: TRBV27
clone_size: -

cdr3_aa: CATSRVLVQGQPQHF
cdr3_nt: TGTGCCACCAGCAGAGTCCTCGTACAGGGGCAGCCCCAGCATTTT
d_call: TRBD1
j_call: TRBJ1-5
v_call: TRBV15
clone_size: once